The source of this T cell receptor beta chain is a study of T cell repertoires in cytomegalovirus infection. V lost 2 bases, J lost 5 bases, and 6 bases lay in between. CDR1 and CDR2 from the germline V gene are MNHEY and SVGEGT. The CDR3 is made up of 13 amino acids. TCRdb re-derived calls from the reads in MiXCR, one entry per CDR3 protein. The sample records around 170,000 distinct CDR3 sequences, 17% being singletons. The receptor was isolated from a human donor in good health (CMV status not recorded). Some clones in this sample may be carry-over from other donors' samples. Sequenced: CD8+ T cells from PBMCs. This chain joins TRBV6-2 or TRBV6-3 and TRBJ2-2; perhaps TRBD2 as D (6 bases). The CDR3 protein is CASSYGRTGELFF. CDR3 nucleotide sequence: TGTGCCAGCAGTTACGGGAGGACCGGGGAGCTGTTTTTT.